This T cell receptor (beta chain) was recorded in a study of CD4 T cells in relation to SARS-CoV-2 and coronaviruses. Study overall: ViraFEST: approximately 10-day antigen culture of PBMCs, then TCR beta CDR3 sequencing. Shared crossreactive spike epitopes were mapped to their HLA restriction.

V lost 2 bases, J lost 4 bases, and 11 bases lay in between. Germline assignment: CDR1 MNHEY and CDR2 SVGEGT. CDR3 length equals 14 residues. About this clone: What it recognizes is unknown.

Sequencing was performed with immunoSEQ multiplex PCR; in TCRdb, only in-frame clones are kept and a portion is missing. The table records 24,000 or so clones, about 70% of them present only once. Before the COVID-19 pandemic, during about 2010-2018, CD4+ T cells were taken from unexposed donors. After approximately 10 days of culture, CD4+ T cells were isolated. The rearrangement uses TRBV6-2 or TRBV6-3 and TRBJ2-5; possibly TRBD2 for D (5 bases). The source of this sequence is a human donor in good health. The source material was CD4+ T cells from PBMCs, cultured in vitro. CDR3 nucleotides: TGTGCCAGCAGTTACACGTCAGGAGGAGAGACCCAGTACTTC. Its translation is CASSYTSGGETQYF.